This T cell receptor (beta chain) derives from a study of lymphopenia after photon versus proton radiotherapy. General study findings and limits: Proton therapy kept repertoires fairly stable, unlike photons, which gained effector/memory cells. Oligoclonal CD8+ Temra expansion after nadir drove photon patients' diversity drop.

Sequencing used immunoSEQ multiplex PCR; TCRdb keeps in-frame clones, though not all of them. The table lists more than 80,000 clones, over 70% of them singletons. A remark on this clone: Antigen: not known.

The sequence derives from a man in his 60s with pancreatic cancer. The specimen comprised peripheral blood, sampled from a patient treated with proton-based radiotherapy.

The CDR3 bases are TGTGCCAGCAGCTTAAGGGGACTAGCGACCACAGATACGCAGTATTTT. Protein product: CASSLRGLATTDTQYF. The chain joins TRBV11-3 to TRBJ2-3, with 10 bases aligning to TRBD2. The germline V gene encodes CDR1 SGHNT and CDR2 YENEEA. This CDR3 comprises 16 residues. The junction had 4 bases not matched to a gene; V was cut back by 2 bases and J by 2 bases.